The 4 T cell receptor beta chains below come from one sample, sequenced in a study of blood T cell repertoires in COVID-19. Only in-frame clones appear in the TCRdb table, and some are missing; sequencing was by immunoSEQ multiplex PCR. The sample has some 330,000 clones, 80% to 90% seen once; the top ten hold about 5%. The specimen was PBMCs or T cells enriched from blood (not recorded which). The receptors derive from a young man who had recovered from COVID-19.

This sequence joins TRBV23-1 and TRBJ1-5; the D gene is possibly TRBD1 (5 bases). TRBV23-1 is treated as an ORF (open reading frame) with a function not yet certain. Trimming took off 4 bases at V and 0 bases at J, with 10 bases between the two ends. The CDR3 totals 15 residues. Here the CDR3 reads CASSLRQFSNQPQHF. CDR3 DNA sequence: TGCGCCAGCAGTCTTCGACAGTTTAGCAATCAGCCCCAGCATTTT.

The V and J genes are TRBV3-1 (or the pseudogene TRBV3-2) and TRBJ1-1; 8 bases line up with TRBD1. Germline-derived CDR1 and CDR2 are LGHDT and YNNKEL (reference sequence). This CDR3 contains 14 residues. Unmatched junction bases numbered 6, after V lost 3 bases and J lost 6 bases. The CDR3 sequence: CASSQDRVSSEAFF. The CDR3 DNA reads as TGTGCCAGCAGCCAGGACAGGGTTTCATCTGAAGCTTTCTTT.

On this clone: The junction differs from germline at one of its ends, possibly a read error. The chain links TRBV5-6 to TRBJ2-7; a weak D match, TRBD1 (5 bases). CDR1 and CDR2 from the germline V gene are SGHDT and YYEEEE. The CDR3 is 14 amino acids. This chain's CDR3 is CASSLVQGSHEQYF. CDR3 DNA sequence: TGTGCCAGCAGCTTGGTGCAGGGCTCCCACGAGCAGTACTTC.

The chain employs TRBV6-4 and TRBJ2-3; tentative D call: TRBD2 (6 bases). The length of the CDR3 is 15 residues. Per germline, CDR1 MRHNA and CDR2 SNTAGT. Trimming stripped 6 bases from V and 2 bases from J, with 15 bases between. CDR3 amino acids: CASSRDGGTTDTQYF. The CDR3 DNA follows: TGTGCCAGCAGCAGAGACGGGGGAACCACAGATACGCAGTATTTT.